Listed below are T cell receptor beta chains from one sample, sequenced in a study of shared clonotypes between healthy human individuals. The table came from immunoSEQ multiplex PCR; TCRdb's copy has only in-frame clones and leaves some out. The sample has about 2.1 million clones, 80% to 95% seen once. Sequencing was carried out using naive CD8+ T cells from PBMCs. Every receptor here comes from a man younger than 30 in good health. Some clones in this sample may be carry-over from other donors' samples. Both conserved end residues are part of each CDR3. A D gene is named only where the DNA matches it firmly. Expanded clones get a size class; other rows say once, few or many, or leave the size out.

J | size | V | D | DNA | CDR3
TRBJ1-5 | few | TRBV4-1 | . | TGCGCCAGCAGCCGGACTGCGGTGGAGAATCAGCCCCAGCATTTT | CASSRTAVENQPQHF
TRBJ1-2 | . | TRBV25-1 | . | TGTGCCAGCAGTGTGAGGGACTATGGCTACACCTTC | CASSVRDYGYTF
TRBJ1-1 | . | TRBV6-5 | TRBD1 | TGTGCCAGCAGTAACGACAGGGTCGGCACTGAAGCTTTCTTT | CASSNDRVGTEAFF
TRBJ2-7 | . | TRBV10-3 | TRBD1 | TGTGCCACCACGCCCGGGGGACAGGGCTACGAGCAGTACTTC | CATTPGGQGYEQYF
TRBJ2-1 | . | TRBV9 | TRBD2 | TGTGCCAGCAGCCCACGAGGGAGGGCGGGAGCTAACTTAAATGAGCAGTTCTTC | CASSPRGRAGANLNEQFF
TRBJ2-7 | . | TRBV28 | . | TGTGCCAGCGGTACGACTACCTCGTACGAGCAGTACTTC | CASGTTTSYEQYF
TRBJ1-5 | . | TRBV5-1 | . | TGCGCCAGCAGCTTGGGTGGAAGGAATCAGCCCCAGCATTTT | CASSLGGRNQPQHF
TRBJ2-3 | . | TRBV27 | . | TGTGCCAGCAGTCCCCGGGAGCGAGGCACAGATACGCAGTATTTT | CASSPRERGTDTQYF
TRBJ2-3 | . | TRBV4-1 | TRBD2 | TGCGCCAGCAGCCATATAAGCGGGAGTAACACAGATACGCAGTATTTT | CASSHISGSNTDTQYF
TRBJ2-1 | . | TRBV9 | . | TGTGCCAGCAGCGGGGACGTTCAGACTGAGCAGTTCTTC | CASSGDVQTEQFF
TRBJ2-3 | . | TRBV10-2 | TRBD2 | TGCGCCAGCAGTGACCAGCGGGAGGCAGATACGCAGTATTTT | CASSDQREADTQYF
TRBJ1-5 | . | TRBV4-2 | . | TGTGCCAGCAGCCAAGATCTGCCCGAATGGCCCCAGCATTTT | CASSQDLPEWPQHF
TRBJ2-3 | . | TRBV5-6 | . | TGTGCCAGCAGCTTGGCATTGGCGGGAATCACAGATACGCAGTATTTT | CASSLALAGITDTQYF
TRBJ2-1 | . | TRBV10-1 | . | TGCGCCAGCAGTGCCGGACAGTATGAGCAGTTCTTC | CASSAGQYEQFF
TRBJ2-2 | . | TRBV10-3 | . | TGTGCCATCAGTGCCCAGTTCGGTGCTTCCACCGGGGAGCTGTTTTTT | CAISAQFGASTGELFF
TRBJ2-1 | once | TRBV6-1 | TRBD2 | TGTGCCAGCCGCGGACTAGCGAATGAGCAGTTCTTC | CASRGLANEQFF
TRBJ1-4 | . | TRBV27 | TRBD1 | TGTGCCAGCAGCCATACGACAGGGCCACAAGCAACTAATGAAAAACTGTTTTTT | CASSHTTGPQATNEKLFF
TRBJ1-2 | . | TRBV19 | TRBD1 | TGTGCCAGTACTCGGGACAGCTTCCTACCTTTTTATGGCTACACCTTC | CASTRDSFLPFYGYTF
TRBJ2-1 | . | TRBV4-1 | TRBD2 | TGCGCCAGCAGCAGCCTTGGAGCGGGACTTGAGCAGTTCTTC | CASSSLGAGLEQFF
TRBJ2-3 | . | TRBV2 | . | TGTGCCAGCAGGGGAACGTCGATTCTTAGAACAGATACGCAGTATTTT | CASRGTSILRTDTQYF
TRBJ2-3 | . | TRBV9 | TRBD2 | TGTGCCAGCAGCTCCCCGGGGAGGGTCACAGATACGCAGTATTTT | CASSSPGRVTDTQYF
TRBJ2-1 | . | TRBV28 | TRBD2 | TGTGCCAGCATCCAATCTCTAGCGGACCTCCCCAATGAGCAGTTCTTC | CASIQSLADLPNEQFF
TRBJ2-5 | . | TRBV2 | . | TGTGCCAGCGGGGCGAGGGGCGGGATTAGGGAGACCCAGTACTTC | CASGARGGIRETQYF
TRBJ1-2 | . | TRBV9 | TRBD1 | TGTGCCAGCAGCGTAGCTGGGACAGGGGCACGTGGTGGCTACACCTTC | CASSVAGTGARGGYTF
TRBJ2-1 | . | TRBV7-9 | TRBD2 | TGTGCCAGCAGCTCACGGGCTAGCGGGAGTAGTGAGCAGTTCTTC | CASSSRASGSSEQFF
TRBJ2-7 | . | TRBV19 | . | TGTGCCAGTAGTATCAGGGTAGCCGAGCAGTACTTC | CASSIRVAEQYF
TRBJ2-7 | . | TRBV6-8 | . | TGTGAGGGGACGCAAATGTACGAGCAGTACTTC | CEGTQMYEQYF
TRBJ2-5 | . | TRBV19 | . | TGTGCCAGTAGTATCAGTAGGGAGTACGGAGAGACCCAGTACTTC | CASSISREYGETQYF
TRBJ1-1 | . | TRBV29-1 | TRBD1 | TGCAGCGTACGGAACCCGACAGGGATGAACACTGAAGCTTTCTTT | CSVRNPTGMNTEAFF
TRBJ1-1 | . | TRBV6-4 | TRBD1 | TGTGCCAGCAGTGAACGCCCCGTACAGGGGTTTAACACTGAAGCTTTCTTT | CASSERPVQGFNTEAFF
TRBJ1-2 | . | TRBV5-1 | TRBD1 | TGCGCCAGCAGCGGTCCGGGACAGGGCCATGGCTACACCTTC | CASSGPGQGHGYTF
TRBJ2-7 | . | TRBV27 | . | TGTGCCAGCAGTTCCCCCAGGGGTCGGGCCACCTACGAGCAGTACTTC | CASSSPRGRATYEQYF
TRBJ2-3 | . | TRBV11-2 | . | TGTGCCAGCAGCTCGACTAGAGCTGACACAGATACGCAGTATTTT | CASSSTRADTDTQYF
TRBJ2-3 | . | TRBV9 | . | TGTGCCAGCAGCGTGGGGCGGGCCACAGATACGCAGTATTTT | CASSVGRATDTQYF
TRBJ2-1 | . | TRBV9 | . | TGTGCCAGCAGCGTAGCATCCGATGAGCAGTTCTTC | CASSVASDEQFF
TRBJ2-5 | . | TRBV14 | TRBD2 | TGTGCCAGCAGCCAACTCCTAGCGGGAGGGTTAGAGACCCAGTACTTC | CASSQLLAGGLETQYF
TRBJ1-5 | . | TRBV28 | . | TGTGCCAGCACTGCGGGGGCGAAGAATCAGCCCCAGCATTTT | CASTAGAKNQPQHF
TRBJ2-1 | . | TRBV29-1 | TRBD2 | TGCAGCGGGGTACCGGGACTAGGGGGTGAGCAGTTCTTC | CSGVPGLGGEQFF
TRBJ2-3 | once | TRBV5-1 | TRBD1 | TGCGCCAGCAGCGAAGACAGGGGGCTCAGCACAGATACGCAGTATTTT | CASSEDRGLSTDTQYF
TRBJ1-2 | . | TRBV20-1 | . | TGCAGTGCTAGAGGGGGAATTGGCTACACCTTC | CSARGGIGYTF
TRBJ1-2 | . | TRBV18 | . | TGTGCCAGCTCACCACCGGGGGTGGCGGCCTATGGCTACACCTTC | CASSPPGVAAYGYTF
TRBJ2-7 | . | TRBV11-2 | TRBD1 | TGTGCCAGCAGCACCGGACAGGGGGCCTACTACGAGCAGTACTTC | CASSTGQGAYYEQYF
TRBJ2-5 | . | TRBV5-1 | . | TGCGCCAGCAGCCCAGGGGCGGAAGAGACCCAGTACTTC | CASSPGAEETQYF
TRBJ2-7 | . | TRBV10-3 | . | TGTGCCATCAGGGGGGCTAGGTCTCTTGACGAGCAGTACTTC | CAIRGARSLDEQYF
TRBJ1-2 | . | TRBV27 | . | TGTGCCAGCAGTCTCAGGGGAAGCGGCTACACCTTC | CASSLRGSGYTF